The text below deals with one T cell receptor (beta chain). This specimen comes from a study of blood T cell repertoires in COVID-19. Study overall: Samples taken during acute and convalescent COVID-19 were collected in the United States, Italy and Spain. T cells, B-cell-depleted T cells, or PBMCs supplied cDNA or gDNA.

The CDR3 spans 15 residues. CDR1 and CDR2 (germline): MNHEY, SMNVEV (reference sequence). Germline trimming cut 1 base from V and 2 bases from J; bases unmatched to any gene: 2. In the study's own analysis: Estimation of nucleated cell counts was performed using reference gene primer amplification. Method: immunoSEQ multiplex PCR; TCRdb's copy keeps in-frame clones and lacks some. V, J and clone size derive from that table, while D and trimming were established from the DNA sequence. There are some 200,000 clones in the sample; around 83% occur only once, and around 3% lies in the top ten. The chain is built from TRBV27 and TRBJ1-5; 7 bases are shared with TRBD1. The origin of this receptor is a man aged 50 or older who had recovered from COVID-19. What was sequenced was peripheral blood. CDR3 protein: CASSLYRGGNQPQHF. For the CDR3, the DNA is TGTGCCAGCAGTTTATACAGGGGTGGCAATCAGCCCCAGCATTTT.